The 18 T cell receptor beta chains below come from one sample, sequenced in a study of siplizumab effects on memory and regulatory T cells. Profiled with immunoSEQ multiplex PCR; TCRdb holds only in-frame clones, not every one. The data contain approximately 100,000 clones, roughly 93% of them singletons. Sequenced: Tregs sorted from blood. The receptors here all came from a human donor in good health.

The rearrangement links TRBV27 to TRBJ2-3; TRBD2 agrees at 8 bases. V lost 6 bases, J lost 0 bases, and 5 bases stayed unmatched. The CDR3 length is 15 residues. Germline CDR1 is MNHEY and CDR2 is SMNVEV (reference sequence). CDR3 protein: CASRIIAGSTDTQYF. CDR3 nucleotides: TGTGCCAGCAGAATTATAGCGGGGAGCACAGATACGCAGTATTTT.

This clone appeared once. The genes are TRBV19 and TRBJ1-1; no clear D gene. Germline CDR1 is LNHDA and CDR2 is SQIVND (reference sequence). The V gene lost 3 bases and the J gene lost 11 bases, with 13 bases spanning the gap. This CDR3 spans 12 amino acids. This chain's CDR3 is CASSIRRAGAFF. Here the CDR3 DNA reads TGTGCCAGTAGTATCCGGAGAGCGGGGGCTTTCTTT.

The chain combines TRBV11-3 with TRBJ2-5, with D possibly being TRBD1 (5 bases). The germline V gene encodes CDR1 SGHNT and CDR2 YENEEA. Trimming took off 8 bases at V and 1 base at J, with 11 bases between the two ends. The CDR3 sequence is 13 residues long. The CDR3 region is CASRPGLQETQYF. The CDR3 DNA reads TGTGCCAGCCGGCCAGGGCTCCAAGAGACCCAGTACTTC.

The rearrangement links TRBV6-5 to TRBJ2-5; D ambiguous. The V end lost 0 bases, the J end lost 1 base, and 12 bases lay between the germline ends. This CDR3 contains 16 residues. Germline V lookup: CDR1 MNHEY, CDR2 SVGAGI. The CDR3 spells CASSYSIAALQETQYF. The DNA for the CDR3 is TGTGCCAGCAGTTACTCGATCGCGGCCCTCCAAGAGACCCAGTACTTC.

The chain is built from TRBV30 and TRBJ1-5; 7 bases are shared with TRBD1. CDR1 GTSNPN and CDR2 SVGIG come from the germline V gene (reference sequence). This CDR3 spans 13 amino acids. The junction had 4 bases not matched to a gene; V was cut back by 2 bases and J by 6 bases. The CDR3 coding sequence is TGTGCCTGGAGTCGACAGGGAATTCAGCCCCAGCATTTT. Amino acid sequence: CAWSRQGIQPQHF.

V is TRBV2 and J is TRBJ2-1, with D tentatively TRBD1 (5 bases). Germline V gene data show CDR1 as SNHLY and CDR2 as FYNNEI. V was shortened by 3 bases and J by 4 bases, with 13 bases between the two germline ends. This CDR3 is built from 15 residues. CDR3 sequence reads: CASSEQGIAYNEQFF. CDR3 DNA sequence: TGTGCCAGCAGTGAGCAGGGAATCGCTTACAATGAGCAGTTCTTC.

The CDR3 loop is CASTRTSAGTGELFF. CDR3 DNA: TGTGCCAGCACCCGGACTAGCGCTGGCACCGGGGAGCTGTTTTTT. The chain uses TRBV5-4 and TRBJ2-2, with 9 bases matching TRBD2. Germline V gives CDR1 SGHNT, CDR2 YYREEE (reference sequence). The V and J ends lost 6 bases and 4 bases, in that order; junction bases with no gene match: 7. The CDR3 sequence is 15 residues long.

CDR3 amino acids: CASSPRWGSSNTEAFF. In DNA, the CDR3 is TGTGCCAGCTCACCACGATGGGGGTCCTCGAACACTGAAGCTTTCTTT. This chain links TRBV18 with TRBJ1-1; tentatively, D is TRBD1 (5 bases). Trimming took off 1 base at V and 1 base at J, with 13 bases between the two ends. Germline V gives CDR1 KGHSH, CDR2 LQKENI. This CDR3 has 16 amino acids.

CDR3 sequence reads: CASSFGLSIETQYF. Here the CDR3 DNA reads TGTGCCAGCAGCTTTGGGCTTTCTATAGAGACCCAGTACTTC. The chain uses TRBV7-9 and TRBJ2-5; no firm D call. From germline, CDR1 is SEHNR and CDR2 FQNEAQ (reference sequence). With 3 bases removed from V and 4 bases from J, the gap between germline ends came to 12 bases. The CDR3 is 14 amino acids.

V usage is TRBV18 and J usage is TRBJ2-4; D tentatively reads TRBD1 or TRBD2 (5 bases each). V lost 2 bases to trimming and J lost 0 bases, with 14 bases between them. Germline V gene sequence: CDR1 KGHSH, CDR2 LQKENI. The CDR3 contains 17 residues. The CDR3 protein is CASSPYRGPLAKNIQYF. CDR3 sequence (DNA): TGTGCCAGCTCACCATATAGGGGACCACTAGCCAAAAACATTCAGTACTTC.

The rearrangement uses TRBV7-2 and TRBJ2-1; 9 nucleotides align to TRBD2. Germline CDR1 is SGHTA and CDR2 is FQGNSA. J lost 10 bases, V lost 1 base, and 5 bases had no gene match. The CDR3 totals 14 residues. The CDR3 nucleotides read TGTGCCAGCAGCTTAGGACTAGCGGTCGAGGAGCAGTTCTTC. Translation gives CASSLGLAVEEQFF.

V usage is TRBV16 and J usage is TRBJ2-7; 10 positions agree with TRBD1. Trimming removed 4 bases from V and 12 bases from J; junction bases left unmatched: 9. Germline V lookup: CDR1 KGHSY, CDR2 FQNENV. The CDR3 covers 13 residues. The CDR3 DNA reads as TGTGCCAGCAGCCTCACCGGACAGGGGGTTCTGTACTTC. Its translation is CASSLTGQGVLYF.

The CDR3 region is CASSFQTGAYEQYF. The CDR3 nucleotides read TGTGCCAGCAGCTTCCAGACAGGAGCCTACGAGCAGTACTTC. The V gene is TRBV7-8, the J gene TRBJ2-7; D is perhaps TRBD1 (6 bases). Germline V lookup: CDR1 SGHVS, CDR2 FQNEAQ. CDR3 length: 14 residues. Trimming cost V 3 bases and J 2 bases, with 11 bases left between them.

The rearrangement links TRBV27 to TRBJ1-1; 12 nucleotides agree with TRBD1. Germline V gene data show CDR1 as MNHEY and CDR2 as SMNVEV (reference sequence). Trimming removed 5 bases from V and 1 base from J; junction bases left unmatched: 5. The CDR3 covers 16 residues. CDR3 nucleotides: TGTGCCAGCAGTGCGGGACAGGGGGCGCCGAACACTGAAGCTTTCTTT. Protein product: CASSAGQGAPNTEAFF.

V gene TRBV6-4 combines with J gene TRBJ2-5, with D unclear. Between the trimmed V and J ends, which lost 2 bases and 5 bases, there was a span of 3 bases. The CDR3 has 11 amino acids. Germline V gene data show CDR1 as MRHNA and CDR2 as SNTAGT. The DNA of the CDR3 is TGTGCCAGCAGTGACGCGGAGACCCAGTACTTC. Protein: CASSDAETQYF.

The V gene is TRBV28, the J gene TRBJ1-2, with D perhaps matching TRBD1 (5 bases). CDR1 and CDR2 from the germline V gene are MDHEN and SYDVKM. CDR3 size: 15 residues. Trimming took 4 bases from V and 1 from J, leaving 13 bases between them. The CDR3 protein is CASSSYGTFNYGYTF. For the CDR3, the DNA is TGTGCCAGCAGTTCATATGGGACCTTTAACTATGGCTACACCTTC.

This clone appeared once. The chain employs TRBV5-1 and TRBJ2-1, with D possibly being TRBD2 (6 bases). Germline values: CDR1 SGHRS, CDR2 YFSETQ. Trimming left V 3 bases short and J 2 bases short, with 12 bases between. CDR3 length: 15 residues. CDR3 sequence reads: CASSYRDSAYNEQFF. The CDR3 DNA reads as TGCGCCAGCAGCTACCGGGACTCCGCCTACAATGAGCAGTTCTTC.

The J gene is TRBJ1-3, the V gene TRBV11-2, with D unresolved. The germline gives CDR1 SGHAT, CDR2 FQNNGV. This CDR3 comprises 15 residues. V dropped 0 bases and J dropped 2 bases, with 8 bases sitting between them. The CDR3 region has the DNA TGTGCCAGCAGCTTAGAAGGGTCACCTGGAAACACCATATATTTT. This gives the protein CASSLEGSPGNTIYF.